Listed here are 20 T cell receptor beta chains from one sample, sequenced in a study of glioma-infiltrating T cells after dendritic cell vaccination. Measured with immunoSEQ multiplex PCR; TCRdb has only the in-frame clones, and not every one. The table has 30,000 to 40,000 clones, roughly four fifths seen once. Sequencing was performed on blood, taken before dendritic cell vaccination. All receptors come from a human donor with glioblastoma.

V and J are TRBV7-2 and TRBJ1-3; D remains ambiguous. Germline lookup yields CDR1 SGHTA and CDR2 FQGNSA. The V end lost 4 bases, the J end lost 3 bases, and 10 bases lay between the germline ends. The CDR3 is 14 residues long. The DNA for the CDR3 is TGTGCCAGCAGCTCCCGACTAAGTGGAAACACCATATATTTT. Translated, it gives CASSSRLSGNTIYF.

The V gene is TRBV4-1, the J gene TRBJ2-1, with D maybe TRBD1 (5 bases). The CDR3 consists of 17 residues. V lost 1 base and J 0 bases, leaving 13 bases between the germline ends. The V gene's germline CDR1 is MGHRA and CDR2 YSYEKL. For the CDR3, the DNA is TGCGCCAGCAGCCAAGGGGGCAGAACGAGCTCCTACAATGAGCAGTTCTTC. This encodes CASSQGGRTSSYNEQFF.

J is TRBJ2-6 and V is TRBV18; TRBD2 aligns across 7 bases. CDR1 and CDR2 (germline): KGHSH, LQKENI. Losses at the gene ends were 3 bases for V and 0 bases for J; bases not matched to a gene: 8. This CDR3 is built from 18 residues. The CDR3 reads CASSPPGLAVSGANVLTF. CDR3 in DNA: TGTGCCAGCTCACCGCCGGGGCTAGCGGTCTCTGGGGCCAACGTCCTGACTTTC.

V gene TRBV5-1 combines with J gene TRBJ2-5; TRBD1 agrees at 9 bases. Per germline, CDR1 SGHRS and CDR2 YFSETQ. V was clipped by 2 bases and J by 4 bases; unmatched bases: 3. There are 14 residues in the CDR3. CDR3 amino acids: CASSLQGAGETQYF. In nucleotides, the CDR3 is TGCGCCAGCAGCTTACAGGGGGCAGGAGAGACCCAGTACTTC.

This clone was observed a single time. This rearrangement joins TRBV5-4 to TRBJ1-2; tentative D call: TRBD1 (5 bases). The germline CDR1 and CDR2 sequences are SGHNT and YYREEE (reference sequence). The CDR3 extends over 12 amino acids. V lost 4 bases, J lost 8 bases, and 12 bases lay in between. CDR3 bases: TGTGCCAGCAGCGCTGGGGGGGACGGCTACACCTTC. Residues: CASSAGGDGYTF.

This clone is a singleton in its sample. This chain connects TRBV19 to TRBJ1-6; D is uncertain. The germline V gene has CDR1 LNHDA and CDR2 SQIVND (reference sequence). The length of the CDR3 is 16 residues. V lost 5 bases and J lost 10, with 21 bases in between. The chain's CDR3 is CASSPKGGLGESPLHF. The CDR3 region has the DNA TGTGCCAGTAGTCCCAAGGGAGGGCTTGGGGAGTCACCCCTCCACTTT.

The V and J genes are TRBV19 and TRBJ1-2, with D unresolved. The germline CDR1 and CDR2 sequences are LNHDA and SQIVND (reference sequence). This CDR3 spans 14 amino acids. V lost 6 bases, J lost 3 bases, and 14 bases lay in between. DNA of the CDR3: TGTGCCAGTAGCCCTCCGGACGGGGACTATGGCTACACCTTC. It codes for CASSPPDGDYGYTF.

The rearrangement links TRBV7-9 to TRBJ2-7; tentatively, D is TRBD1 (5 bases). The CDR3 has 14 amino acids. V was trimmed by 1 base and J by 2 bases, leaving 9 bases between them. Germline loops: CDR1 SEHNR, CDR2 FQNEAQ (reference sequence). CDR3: CASSLGQYPYEQYF. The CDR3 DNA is TGTGCCAGCAGCTTAGGACAGTACCCCTACGAGCAGTACTTC.

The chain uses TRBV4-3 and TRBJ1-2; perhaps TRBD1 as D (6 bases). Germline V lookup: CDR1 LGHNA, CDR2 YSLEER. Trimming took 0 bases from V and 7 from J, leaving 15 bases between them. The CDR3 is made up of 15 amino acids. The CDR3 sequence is CASSQDVGTGSGYTF. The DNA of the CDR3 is TGCGCCAGCAGCCAAGACGTGGGTACAGGGAGTGGCTACACCTTC.

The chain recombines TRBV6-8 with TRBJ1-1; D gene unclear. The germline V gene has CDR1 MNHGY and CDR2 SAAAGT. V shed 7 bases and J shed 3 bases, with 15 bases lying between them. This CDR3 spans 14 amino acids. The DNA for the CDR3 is TGTGCCAGCATCATCAGGTCTTTGGACACTGAAGCTTTCTTT. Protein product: CASIIRSLDTEAFF.

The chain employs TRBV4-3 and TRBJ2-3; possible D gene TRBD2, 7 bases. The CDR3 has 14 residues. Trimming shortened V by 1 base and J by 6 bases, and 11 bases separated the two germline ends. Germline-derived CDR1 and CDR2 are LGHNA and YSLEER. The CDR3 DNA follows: TGCGCCAGCAGCCAAGCGGGGGGCCTGGATACGCAGTATTTT. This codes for CASSQAGGLDTQYF.

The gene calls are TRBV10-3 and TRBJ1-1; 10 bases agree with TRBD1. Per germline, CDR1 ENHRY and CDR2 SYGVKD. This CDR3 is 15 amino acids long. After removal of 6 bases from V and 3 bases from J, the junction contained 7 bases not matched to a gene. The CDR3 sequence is CAIRKDGTGDTEAFF. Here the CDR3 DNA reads TGTGCCATCAGGAAAGACGGGACAGGGGACACTGAAGCTTTCTTT.

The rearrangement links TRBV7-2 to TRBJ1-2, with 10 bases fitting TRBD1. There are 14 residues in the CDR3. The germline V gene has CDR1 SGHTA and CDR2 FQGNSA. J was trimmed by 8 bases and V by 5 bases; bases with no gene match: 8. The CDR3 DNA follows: TGTGCCAGCAGCCCGGGGACAGGGGACGGCGGCTACACCTTC. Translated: CASSPGTGDGGYTF.

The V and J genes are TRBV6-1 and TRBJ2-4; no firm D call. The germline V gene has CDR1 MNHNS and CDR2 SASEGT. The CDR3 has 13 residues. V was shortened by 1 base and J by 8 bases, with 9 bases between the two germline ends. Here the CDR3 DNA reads TGTGCCAGCAGTGAAGACAGTGTCGACATTCAGTACTTC. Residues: CASSEDSVDIQYF.

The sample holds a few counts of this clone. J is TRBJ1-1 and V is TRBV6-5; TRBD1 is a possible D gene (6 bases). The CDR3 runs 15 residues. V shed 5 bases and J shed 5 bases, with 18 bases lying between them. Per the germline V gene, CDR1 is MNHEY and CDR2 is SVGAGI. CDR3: CASSRPTGWGTEAFF. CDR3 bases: TGTGCCAGCAGTCGACCAACAGGGTGGGGGACTGAAGCTTTCTTT.

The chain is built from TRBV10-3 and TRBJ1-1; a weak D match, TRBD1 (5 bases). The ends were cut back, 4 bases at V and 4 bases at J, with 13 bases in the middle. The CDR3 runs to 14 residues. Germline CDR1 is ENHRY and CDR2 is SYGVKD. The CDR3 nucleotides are TGTGCCATCAGTGGGGGGGGACGGGGCACTGAAGCTTTCTTT. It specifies CAISGGGRGTEAFF.

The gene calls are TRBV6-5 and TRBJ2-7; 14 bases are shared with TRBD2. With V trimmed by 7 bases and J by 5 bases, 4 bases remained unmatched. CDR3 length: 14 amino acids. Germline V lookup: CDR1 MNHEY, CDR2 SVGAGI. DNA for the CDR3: TGTGCCAGCACTAGACTAGCGGGGGGGCACGAGCAGTACTTC. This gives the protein CASTRLAGGHEQYF.

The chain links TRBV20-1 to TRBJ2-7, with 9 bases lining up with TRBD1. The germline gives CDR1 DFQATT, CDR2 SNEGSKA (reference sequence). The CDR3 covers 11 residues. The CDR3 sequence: CSGDRAYEQYF. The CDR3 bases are TGCAGCGGGGACAGGGCCTACGAGCAGTACTTC.

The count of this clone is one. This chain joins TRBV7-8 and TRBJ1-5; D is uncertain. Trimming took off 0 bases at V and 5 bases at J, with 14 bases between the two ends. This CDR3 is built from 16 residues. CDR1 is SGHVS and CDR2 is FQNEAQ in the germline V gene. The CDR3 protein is CASSLASGLPDQPQHF. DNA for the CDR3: TGTGCCAGCAGCTTAGCTTCTGGGCTCCCGGATCAGCCCCAGCATTTT. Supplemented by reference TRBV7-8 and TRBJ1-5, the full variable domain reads GAGVSQSPRYKVAKRGQDVALRCDPISGHVSLFWYQQALGQGPEFLTYFQNEAQLDKSGLPSDRFFAERPEGSVSTLKIQRTQQEDSAVYLCASSLASGLPDQPQHFGDGTRLSIL.

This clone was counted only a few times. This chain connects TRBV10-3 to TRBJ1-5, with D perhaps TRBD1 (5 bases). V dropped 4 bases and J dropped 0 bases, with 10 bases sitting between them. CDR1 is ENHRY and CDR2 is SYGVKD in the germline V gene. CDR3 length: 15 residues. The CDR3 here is CAISVGEYSNQPQHF. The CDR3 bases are TGTGCCATCAGTGTAGGGGAATATAGCAATCAGCCCCAGCATTTT.